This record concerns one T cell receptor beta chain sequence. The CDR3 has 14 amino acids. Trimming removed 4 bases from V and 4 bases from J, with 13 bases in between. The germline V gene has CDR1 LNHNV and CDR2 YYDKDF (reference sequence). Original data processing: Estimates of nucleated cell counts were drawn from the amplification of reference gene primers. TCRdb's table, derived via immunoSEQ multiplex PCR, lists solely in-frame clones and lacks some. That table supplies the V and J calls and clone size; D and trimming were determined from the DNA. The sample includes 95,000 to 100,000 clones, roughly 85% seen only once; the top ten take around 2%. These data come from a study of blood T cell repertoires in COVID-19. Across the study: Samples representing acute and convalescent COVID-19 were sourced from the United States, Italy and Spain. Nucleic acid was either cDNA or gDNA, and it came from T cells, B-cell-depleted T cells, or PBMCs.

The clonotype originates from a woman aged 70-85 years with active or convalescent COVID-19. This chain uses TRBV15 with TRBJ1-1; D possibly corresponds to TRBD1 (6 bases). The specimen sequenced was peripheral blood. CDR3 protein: CATSIQGRFTEAFF. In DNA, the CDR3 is TGTGCCACCAGCATACAGGGTCGGTTCACTGAAGCTTTCTTT.